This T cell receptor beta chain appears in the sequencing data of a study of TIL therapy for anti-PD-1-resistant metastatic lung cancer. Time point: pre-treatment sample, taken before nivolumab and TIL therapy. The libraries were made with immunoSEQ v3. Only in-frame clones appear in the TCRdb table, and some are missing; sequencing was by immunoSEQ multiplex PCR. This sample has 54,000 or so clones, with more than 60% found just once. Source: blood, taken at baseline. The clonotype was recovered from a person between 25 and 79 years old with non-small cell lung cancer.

CDR3 in amino acids: CASSLGVTEKNTGELFF. The CDR3 DNA is TGCGCCAGCAGCTTGGGGGTGACAGAGAAGAACACCGGGGAGCTGTTTTTT. The chain links TRBV5-1 to TRBJ2-2; perhaps TRBD1 as D (5 bases). V gave up 0 bases and J gave up 1 base, with 13 bases separating them. CDR1 is SGHRS, CDR2 YFSETQ, per germline. CDR3 length: 17 residues.